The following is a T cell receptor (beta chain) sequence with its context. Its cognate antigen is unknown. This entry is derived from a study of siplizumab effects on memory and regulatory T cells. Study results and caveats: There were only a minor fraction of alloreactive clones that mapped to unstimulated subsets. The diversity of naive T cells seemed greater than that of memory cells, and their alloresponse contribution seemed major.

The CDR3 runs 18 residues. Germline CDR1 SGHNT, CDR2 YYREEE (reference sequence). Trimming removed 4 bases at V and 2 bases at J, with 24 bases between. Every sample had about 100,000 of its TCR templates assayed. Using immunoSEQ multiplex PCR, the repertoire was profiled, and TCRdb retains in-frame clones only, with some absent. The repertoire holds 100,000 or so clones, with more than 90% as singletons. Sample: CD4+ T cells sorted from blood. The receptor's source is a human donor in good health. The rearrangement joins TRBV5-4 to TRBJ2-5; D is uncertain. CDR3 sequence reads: CASSPSVSPGSIQETQYF. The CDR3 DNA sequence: TGTGCCAGCAGCCCAAGTGTATCTCCCGGATCGATTCAAGAGACCCAGTACTTC.